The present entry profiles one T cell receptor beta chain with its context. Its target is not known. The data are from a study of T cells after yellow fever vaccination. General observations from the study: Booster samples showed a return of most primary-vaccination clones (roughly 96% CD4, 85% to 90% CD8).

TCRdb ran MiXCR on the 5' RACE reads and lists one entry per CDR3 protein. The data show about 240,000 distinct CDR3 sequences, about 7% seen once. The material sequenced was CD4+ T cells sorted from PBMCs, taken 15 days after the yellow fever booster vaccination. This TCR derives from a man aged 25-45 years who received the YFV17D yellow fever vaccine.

The CDR3, as DNA: TGTGCCAGCAGCCAAGTAGGCCTAGCGGGAGGGTCTGAGCAGTTCTTC. Protein: CASSQVGLAGGSEQFF. This rearrangement joins TRBV4-2 to TRBJ2-1, with 12 nucleotides matching TRBD2. Germline CDR1 reads LGHNA; CDR2 reads YNFKEQ. With V trimmed by 1 base and J by 9 bases, 7 bases remained unmatched. The CDR3 is 16 amino acids.